This TCR beta chain is drawn from a study of blood T cell repertoires in COVID-19. Study summary: The United States, Italy and Spain supplied acute and convalescent COVID-19 samples. Sources were T cells, B-cell-depleted T cells, or PBMCs; the material itself was cDNA or gDNA.

The CDR3 consists of 15 residues. Method: immunoSEQ multiplex PCR; TCRdb's copy keeps in-frame clones and lacks some. The sample includes around 100,000 clones, approximately 86% of them seen just once. The count of this clone is one. Sequencing used peripheral blood. The rearrangement links TRBV1 to TRBJ2-5; the listed D gene, TRBD2, was not tested against the DNA. TRBV1 is annotated as a pseudogene. This TCR was recovered from a woman aged 50 to 60 with COVID-19, enrolled during active disease. This CDR3 reads CTSSLRGDSEETQYF. The CDR3 DNA reads as TGCACCAGCAGCCTGAGAGGTGACTCGGAAGAGACCCAGTACTTC.